This record concerns one T cell receptor beta chain sequence. The data were taken from a study of T cell changes during pregnancy in multiple sclerosis. CDR1 MGHRA and CDR2 YSYEKL come from the germline V gene. The CDR3 totals 15 residues. Trimming shortened V by 1 base and J by 2 bases, and 11 bases separated the two germline ends. Only in-frame clones appear in the TCRdb table, and some are missing; sequencing was by immunoSEQ multiplex PCR. The sample shows tens of thousands of clones, roughly 94% of them seen only once. This chain uses TRBV4-1 with TRBJ1-1; tentatively, D is TRBD1 (6 bases). This receptor was taken from a female donor with multiple sclerosis, enrolled in a pregnancy study. The sequenced sample was CD4+ T cells from peripheral blood mononuclear cells, obtained in the second trimester of pregnancy. The CDR3 region is CASSQVGQPNTEAFF. In nucleotides, the CDR3 is TGCGCCAGCAGCCAAGTTGGACAGCCCAACACTGAAGCTTTCTTT.